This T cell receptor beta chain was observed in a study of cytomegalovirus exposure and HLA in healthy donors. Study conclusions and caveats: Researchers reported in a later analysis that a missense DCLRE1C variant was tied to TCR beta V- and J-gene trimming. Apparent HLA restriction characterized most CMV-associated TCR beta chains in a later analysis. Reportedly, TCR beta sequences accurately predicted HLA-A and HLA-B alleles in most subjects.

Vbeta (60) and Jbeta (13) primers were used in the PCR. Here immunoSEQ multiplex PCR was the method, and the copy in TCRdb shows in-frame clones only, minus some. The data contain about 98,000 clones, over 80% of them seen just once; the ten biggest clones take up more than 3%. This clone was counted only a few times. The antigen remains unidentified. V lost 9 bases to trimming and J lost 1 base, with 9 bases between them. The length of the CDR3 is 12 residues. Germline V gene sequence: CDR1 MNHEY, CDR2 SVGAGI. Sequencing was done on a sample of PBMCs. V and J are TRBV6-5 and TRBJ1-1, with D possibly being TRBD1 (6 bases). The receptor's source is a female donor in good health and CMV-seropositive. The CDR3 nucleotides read TGTGCCAGTGGACAGTCGAACACTGAAGCTTTCTTT. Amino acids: CASGQSNTEAFF.